The 21 T cell receptor beta chains given below trace back to one sample, sequenced in a study of Ad26.COV2.S vaccination and SARS-CoV-2 variants. Assay: immunoSEQ multiplex PCR; the TCRdb copy retains only in-frame clones and omits some. Of under 250,000 clones listed, around nine tenths were seen once; the top ten hold less than 3.5%. Indicated treatment: approximately 18 received Ad26.COV2.S at low or high dose, single or two shots; roughly 5 received placebo; per-sample allocation not given. Specimen acquisition occurred on day 63 following the initial vaccine or placebo injection. The input for sequencing was peripheral blood, taken in a trial of Ad26.COV2.S vaccine versus placebo. Receptors originate from a person aged 18 to 59 who received the Ad26.COV2.S COVID-19 vaccine or a placebo.

CDR3 DNA sequence: TGTGCCAGCTCGCTGGCACAAGAGACCCAGTACTTC. This translates into CASSLAQETQYF. The rearrangement joins TRBV18 to TRBJ2-5; D is undetermined. Germline V gene sequence: CDR1 KGHSH, CDR2 LQKENI. CDR3 size: 12 residues. V was shortened by 6 bases and J by 2 bases, with 7 bases between the two germline ends.

This clone was seen once. The CDR3 loop is CASSVEVGSNGYNEQFF. The CDR3 coding sequence is TGTGCCAGCAGCGTAGAGGTGGGATCCAACGGATACAATGAGCAGTTCTTC. The V gene is TRBV9, the J gene TRBJ2-1; D unclear. Germline-derived CDR1 and CDR2 are SGDLS and YYNGEE. Trimming shortened V by 0 bases and J by 4 bases, and 17 bases separated the two germline ends. This CDR3 contains 17 residues.

The V and J genes are TRBV5-4 and TRBJ2-4, with 8 bases lining up with TRBD1. The CDR3 runs 14 residues. Germline loops: CDR1 SGHNT, CDR2 YYREEE (reference sequence). V was clipped by 2 bases and J by 7 bases; unmatched bases: 5. This chain's CDR3 is CASSLRTGLNIQYF. The DNA for the CDR3 is TGTGCCAGCAGCTTAAGGACAGGGCTTAACATTCAGTACTTC. The full variable domain, in which reference TRBV5-4 and TRBJ2-4 provide the parts outside the CDR3, is ETGVTQSPTHLIKTRGQQVTLRCSSQSGHNTVSWYQQALGQGPQFIFQYYREEENGRGNFPPRFSGLQFPNYSSELNVNALELDDSALYLCASSLRTGLNIQYFGAGTRLSVL.

In its sample, this clone was seen a few times. This sequence joins TRBV19 and TRBJ1-4; D gene unclear. The CDR3 spans 12 residues. CDR1 is LNHDA and CDR2 is SQIVND in the germline V gene (reference sequence). Deletions cut 8 bases from V and 4 bases from J, with 8 bases between. The CDR3 DNA reads as TGTGCCAGTGGGTACAATAATGAAAAACTGTTTTTT. The encoded protein is CASGYNNEKLFF.

The chain has TRBV11-2 and TRBJ2-3, with 8 nucleotides matching TRBD2. This CDR3 is 16 amino acids long. Trimming took 0 bases from V and 1 from J; bases not matched to a gene: 3. CDR1 is SGHAT, CDR2 FQNNGV, per germline. The CDR3 nucleotides are TGTGCCAGCAGCTTAGATCAAGCGGGGGGCACAGATACGCAGTATTTT. This translates into CASSLDQAGGTDTQYF. Full variable domain (rest looked up from reference TRBV11-2 and TRBJ2-3): EAGVAQSPRYKIIEKRQSVAFWCNPISGHATLYWYQQILGQGPKLLIQFQNNGVVDDSQLPKDRFSAERLKGVDSTLKIQPAKLEDSAVYLCASSLDQAGGTDTQYFGPGTRLTVL.

The chain carries TRBV25-1 and TRBJ1-6, with D possibly matching TRBD1 (5 bases). The CDR3 spans 14 residues. V shed 6 bases and J shed 6 bases, with 12 bases lying between them. From germline, CDR1 is MGHDK and CDR2 SYGVNS. CDR3 in amino acids: CASRETARNSPLHF. DNA for the CDR3: TGTGCCAGCAGAGAGACAGCACGTAATTCACCCCTCCACTTT.

A few counts support this clone. The chain employs TRBV18 and TRBJ2-1; 14 bases line up with TRBD2. The germline V gene has CDR1 KGHSH and CDR2 LQKENI. The V and J ends lost 3 bases and 4 bases, in that order; junction bases with no gene match: 17. This CDR3 has 21 amino acids. The DNA of the CDR3 is TGTGCCAGCTCACCTCGAAAACAAGAGACTAGCGGGAGGGCCTGGTACAATGAGCAGTTCTTC. Translation gives CASSPRKQETSGRAWYNEQFF.

The V and J genes are TRBV12-5 and TRBJ2-1; D unresolved. V lost 3 bases, J lost 0 bases, and 9 bases lay in between. The CDR3 has 15 residues. CDR1 LGHNT and CDR2 FRNRAP come from the germline V gene. The CDR3 DNA is TGTGCTAGTGGTTTAATAAATTTCTCCTACAATGAGCAGTTCTTC. It translates to CASGLINFSYNEQFF. The full variable domain, rest sourced from reference TRBV12-5 and TRBJ2-1, is DARVTQTPRHKVTEMGQEVTMRCQPILGHNTVFWYRQTMMQGLELLAYFRNRAPLDDSGMPKDRFSAEMPDATLATLKIQPSEPRDSAVYFCASGLINFSYNEQFFGPGTRLTVL.

A remark on this clone: This CDR3 is also generated by other DNA sequences in the sample. The chain recombines TRBV10-3 with TRBJ2-7; 8 bases agree with TRBD1. CDR1 ENHRY and CDR2 SYGVKD come from the germline V gene. The CDR3 is 12 amino acids. V shed 6 bases, J shed 6 bases, and the junction held 4 bases outside the gene matches. CDR3 in DNA: TGTGCCATCAGAACGACAGGGGTCGAGCAGTACTTC. This encodes CAIRTTGVEQYF.

This chain links TRBV27 with TRBJ2-5, with D perhaps matching TRBD1 (6 bases). V was clipped by 9 bases and J by 6 bases, with 20 bases between them. Germline assignment: CDR1 MNHEY and CDR2 SMNVEV (reference sequence). The CDR3 has 14 residues. CDR3 in DNA: TGTGCCAGTCAAGATACTGGGGGCGCGAAGACCCAGTACTTC. This sequence encodes CASQDTGGAKTQYF.

The V call is TRBV24-1, the J call TRBJ2-5; 13 positions agree with TRBD2. Germline V CDR1 and CDR2: KGHDR, SFDVKD. The CDR3 contains 17 residues. Trimming cost V 3 bases and J 2 bases; bases outside gene matches: 5. The CDR3 DNA reads as TGTGCCACCAGTGATCCGGGACTAGCGGGATTTCAAGAGACCCAGTACTTC. As protein: CATSDPGLAGFQETQYF.

The chain carries TRBV20-1 and TRBJ2-3; TRBD1 is a possible D gene (6 bases). The CDR3 runs to 11 residues. Per germline, CDR1 DFQATT and CDR2 SNEGSKA (reference sequence). The V end was cut by 6 bases, the J end by 6 bases, with 10 bases between. CDR3 bases: TGCAGTGCGAAGAGGGGGGATACGCAGTATTTT. Its protein product is CSAKRGDTQYF.

The chain recombines TRBV5-1 with TRBJ2-3; tentatively, D is TRBD1 (6 bases). Trimming took off 0 bases at V and 5 bases at J, with 7 bases between the two ends. Germline V lookup: CDR1 SGHRS, CDR2 YFSETQ. The CDR3 loop spans 13 amino acids. The CDR3 is CASSLGGQDTQYF. CDR3 bases: TGCGCCAGCAGCTTGGGGGGGCAAGATACGCAGTATTTT.

This chain connects TRBV2 to TRBJ1-1; a possible D gene is TRBD1 (5 bases). Trimming took 1 base from V and 0 from J, leaving 9 bases between them. Per germline, CDR1 SNHLY and CDR2 FYNNEI. The CDR3 has 15 amino acids. The CDR3 is CASSEDAGMNTEAFF. The CDR3 DNA reads as TGTGCCAGCAGTGAAGATGCAGGGATGAACACTGAAGCTTTCTTT.

The rearrangement uses TRBV19 and TRBJ2-1; 9 nucleotides match TRBD1. The CDR3 has 17 amino acids. Looked up from germline, CDR1 is LNHDA and CDR2 is SQIVND (reference sequence). J gave up 7 bases and V 0 bases, and 10 bases lay outside the gene matches. The CDR3 bases are TGTGCCAGTAGTATAGATCAACGGGACAGGGCTCTAAATGAGCAGTTCTTC. Translating gives CASSIDQRDRALNEQFF. Full variable domain (missing parts from reference TRBV19 and TRBJ2-1): DGGITQSPKYLFRKEGQNVTLSCEQNLNHDAMYWYRQDPGQGLRLIYYSQIVNDFQKGDIAEGYSVSREKKESFPLTVTSAQKNPTAFYLCASSIDQRDRALNEQFFGPGTRLTVL.

The rearrangement uses TRBV19 and TRBJ2-1; 7 bases match TRBD1. The germline V gene encodes CDR1 LNHDA and CDR2 SQIVND (reference sequence). This CDR3 comprises 15 residues. V gave up 6 bases and J gave up 0 bases; unmatched junction bases: 5. The CDR3 nucleotides are TGTGCCAGTAGGGAACAGGGGAGCTCCTACAATGAGCAGTTCTTC. Amino acids: CASREQGSSYNEQFF.

CDR3 residues: CASSLDRGLTPPETQYF. The CDR3, as DNA: TGTGCCAGCAGCTTGGACAGGGGACTCACCCCTCCAGAGACCCAGTACTTC. This chain joins TRBV5-4 and TRBJ2-5; D is possibly TRBD1 (7 bases). Germline V gene lookup returns CDR1 SGHNT and CDR2 YYREEE (reference sequence). The CDR3 runs 17 residues. V shed 0 bases and J shed 4 bases, with 19 bases lying between them.

This chain uses TRBV11-3 with TRBJ2-3; 10 positions agree with TRBD2. CDR1 and CDR2 (germline): SGHNT, YENEEA. This CDR3 has 18 residues. The trim removed 5 bases at V and 6 bases at J, leaving 17 bases unmatched. CDR3 coding DNA: TGTGCCAGCAGCCTCGGACAAGGGCTAGCGGGAGTCTACGATACGCAGTATTTT. The encoded protein is CASSLGQGLAGVYDTQYF.

This chain joins TRBV4-3 and TRBJ2-5; possibly TRBD2 for D (6 bases). The V end was cut by 4 bases, the J end by 0 bases, with 9 bases between. CDR3 length equals 14 residues. Germline V gene data show CDR1 as LGHNA and CDR2 as YSLEER. The CDR3 coding sequence is TGCGCCAGCAGCCGAGGGACTTACCAAGAGACCCAGTACTTC. This encodes CASSRGTYQETQYF.

J is TRBJ2-2 and V is TRBV10-3; 11 bases align to TRBD2. CDR1 and CDR2 (germline): ENHRY, SYGVKD. CDR3 length: 21 amino acids. Trimming took 0 bases from V and 1 from J; bases not matched to a gene: 13. This CDR3 is CAISESRLAGGHEKNTGELFF. DNA of the CDR3: TGTGCCATCAGTGAGTCGAGGCTAGCGGGGGGCCATGAAAAGAACACCGGGGAGCTGTTTTTT.

The V gene is TRBV4-2, the J gene TRBJ1-6; D not resolved. The V and J ends lost 3 bases and 1 base respectively, with 13 bases between them. Germline-derived CDR1 and CDR2 are LGHNA and YNFKEQ. There are 17 residues in the CDR3. The CDR3 nucleotides are TGTGCCAGCAGCCACCTTTCCACTGGTTCCTATAATTCACCCCTCCACTTT. It is translated as CASSHLSTGSYNSPLHF.